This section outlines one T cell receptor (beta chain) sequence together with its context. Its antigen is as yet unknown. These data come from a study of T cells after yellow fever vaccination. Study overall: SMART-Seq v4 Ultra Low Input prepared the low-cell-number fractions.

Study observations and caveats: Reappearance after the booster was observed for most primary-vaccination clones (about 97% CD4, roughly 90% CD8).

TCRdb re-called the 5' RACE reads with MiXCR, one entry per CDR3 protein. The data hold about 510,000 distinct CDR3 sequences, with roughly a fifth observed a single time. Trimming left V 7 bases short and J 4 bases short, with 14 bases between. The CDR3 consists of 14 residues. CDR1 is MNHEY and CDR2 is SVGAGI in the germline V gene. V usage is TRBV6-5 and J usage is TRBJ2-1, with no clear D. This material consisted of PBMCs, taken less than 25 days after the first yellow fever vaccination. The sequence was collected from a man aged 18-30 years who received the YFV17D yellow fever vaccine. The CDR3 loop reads CASISKLGYNEQFF. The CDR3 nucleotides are TGTGCCAGCATTTCCAAGCTGGGTTACAATGAGCAGTTCTTC.